Detailed here is one T cell receptor beta chain. What it binds is unknown. The source of the sample is a study of T cell responses to AZD1222 COVID-19 vaccine. From germline, CDR1 is SGDLS and CDR2 YYNGEE. V lost 4 bases, J lost 2 bases, and 5 bases stayed unmatched. There are 15 residues in the CDR3. Study-wide results and limits: Within unmutated variant regions lay the reported targets of nearly half of spike-specific TCRs. Spike-specific TCR breadth and depth were elevated following two AZD1222 doses. Baseline testing showed seropositivity in only a handful of AZD1222 recipients. After the peak T cell response, and only then, were repertoires sampled.

Data came from immunoSEQ multiplex PCR; TCRdb stores just in-frame clones and leaves some out. The repertoire includes under 150,000 clones, over 85% of them detected once, and under 9% sits in the top ten. The material was peripheral blood, obtained on day 0 of AZD1222 vaccination. The source is an adult in good health. This chain connects TRBV9 to TRBJ1-3; 8 positions match TRBD1. In nucleotides, the CDR3 is TGTGCCAGCAGCCCACAGACAGGGGCTGGAAACACCATATATTTT. Its protein is CASSPQTGAGNTIYF.